This T cell receptor (beta chain) is from a study of CD8 T cells in ankylosing spondylitis. Study results and caveats: Peripheral blood held disease-linked clones only at relatively low frequency, and these were CD8+. A TCR beta motif of 8 or 9 highly homologous variants appeared characteristic of ankylosing spondylitis blood.

TCRdb re-analysed the 5' RACE reads in MiXCR, keeping a single row per CDR3 protein. The sample yields fewer than 400,000 distinct CDR3 sequences, 7.5% to 9% seen once. This clonotype has more than one count but fewer than ten. The antigen is not known. Germline lookup yields CDR1 MGHRA and CDR2 YSYEKL. The ends were cut back, 2 bases at V and 6 bases at J, with 16 bases in the middle. The CDR3 has 16 amino acids. The sequencing input was blood, either unsorted or a sorted T cell fraction (not recorded which). This clonotype was sampled from a male donor with ankylosing spondylitis. V gene TRBV4-1 combines with J gene TRBJ2-2; tentatively, D is TRBD1 (6 bases). As DNA, the CDR3 is TGCGCCAGCAGCCAACAACAGGGATACAAGTCCGGGGAGCTGTTTTTT. Its translation: CASSQQQGYKSGELFF.